This T cell receptor beta chain was obtained from a study of shared clonotypes between healthy human individuals. CDR1 and CDR2 from the germline V gene are SNHLY and FYNNEI. V lost 6 bases, J lost 0 bases, and 18 bases lay in between. CDR3 length: 17 amino acids. The assay was immunoSEQ multiplex PCR, and TCRdb's table has in-frame clones only and misses some. The sample shows 300,000 to 350,000 clones, less than 85% of them seen only once. The clonotype comes from a man aged 30 to 45 in good health. The chain links TRBV2 to TRBJ2-1, with a tentative D call TRBD1 (6 bases). Sequences were obtained from memory CD4+ T cells sorted from blood. Subset: CD45RA-negative fraction. The CDR3 protein is CASSVDSAWSSYNEQFF. The CDR3 DNA follows: TGTGCCAGCAGCGTGGACAGCGCGTGGAGCTCCTACAATGAGCAGTTCTTC.